This is a list of T cell receptor beta chains from one sample in a study of cytomegalovirus exposure and HLA in healthy donors. Produced via immunoSEQ multiplex PCR; TCRdb's table is partial and in-frame only. The profile shows about 130,000 clones, roughly 80% of them singletons. Sequences were obtained from PBMCs. The receptors derive from a middle-aged woman in good health and CMV-seropositive. CDR3s include the opening cysteine and the closing phenylalanine or tryptophan. A D gene is named only where the DNA matches it firmly. Clone size is given for some rows only: seen once, a few or many times, or a class if the clone is expanded.

>TRBD2|TRBV7-6|-|TRBJ2-1
TGTGCCAGCAGCAATGCGGGGGGCCGGGGTGAGCAGTTCTTC
CASSNAGGRGEQFF
>-|TRBV5-6|once|TRBJ1-3
TGTGCCAGCAGCTTATGGGCCCACTCTGGAAACACCATATATTTT
CASSLWAHSGNTIYF
>-|TRBV19|-|TRBJ1-1
TGTGCCAGTAGTCTCCAGGGGCTACAAGCTTTCTTT
CASSLQGLQAFF
>TRBD1|TRBV5-1|-|TRBJ1-4
TGCGCCAGCAGCCCGGGACAGGCGATTGGAAAACTGTTTTTT
CASSPGQAIGKLFF
>TRBD1|TRBV5-1|once|TRBJ2-3
TGCGCCAGCTCAGGACAGGGGGCGGTGGATACGCAGTATTTT
CASSGQGAVDTQYF
>TRBD1|TRBV4-2|few|TRBJ1-5
TGTGCCAGCAGCCAGACAGGGGGCAGAAGCAATCAGCCCCAGCATTTT
CASSQTGGRSNQPQHF
>-|TRBV6-7|-|TRBJ1-5
TGTGCCAGCAGTTACAAACACTACAGCAATCAGCCCCAGCATTTT
CASSYKHYSNQPQHF
>-|TRBV5-1|-|TRBJ2-7
TGCGCCAGCAGCTCGTTGTACGAGCAGTACTTC
CASSSLYEQYF
>TRBD2|TRBV6-4|-|TRBJ2-1
TGTGCCAGCAGTGACTCGACTAGCGGCGATTACAATGAGCAGTTCTTC
CASSDSTSGDYNEQFF
>TRBD1|TRBV20-1|-|TRBJ2-7
TGTCGGGTAACAGGGGGGAACGAGCAGTACTTC
CRVTGGNEQYF
>-|TRBV9|-|TRBJ2-7
TGTGCCAGCAGTAAATCTTGGGCTTCATACGAGCAGTACTTC
CASSKSWASYEQYF
>TRBD2|TRBV4-3|-|TRBJ2-4
TGCGCCAGCAGCCAAGTAGCGGGGATAGAAAACATTCAGTACTTC
CASSQVAGIENIQYF
>-|TRBV29-1|-|TRBJ1-1
TGCAGCGTTTCGGGTTTGGGCACTGAAGCTTTCTTT
CSVSGLGTEAFF
>TRBD1|TRBV28|few|TRBJ1-5
TGTGCCAGCAGTTTTTGGACAGGGGGGGCTAGCAATCAGCCCCAGCATTTT
CASSFWTGGASNQPQHF
>-|TRBV28|few|TRBJ1-5
TGTGCCAGCAGTTTAAGCAGGGCGGGCAATCAGCCCCAGCATTTT
CASSLSRAGNQPQHF
>TRBD1|TRBV11-2|few|TRBJ2-7
TGTGCCAGCAGCTTAGAGTTCGGACAGGGAGGTTTTGGCGAGCAGTACTTC
CASSLEFGQGGFGEQYF
>-|TRBV19|-|TRBJ2-3
TGTGCCAGTAGTTTCCTGAAGGGGTTCACAGATACGCAGTATTTT
CASSFLKGFTDTQYF
>TRBD1|TRBV6-5|-|TRBJ2-3
TGTGCCAGCAGTTACTCGGGACAGGGCGCAGATACGCAGTATTTT
CASSYSGQGADTQYF
>-|TRBV4-2|few|TRBJ1-5
TGTGCCAGCAGCCAAGATCCCGAGCAGCCCCAGCATTTT
CASSQDPEQPQHF
>-|TRBV6-5|-|TRBJ2-3
TGTGCCACCAAACGGGGCGGGGGCACAGATACGCAGTATTTT
CATKRGGGTDTQYF
>-|TRBV6-5|-|TRBJ1-1
TGTGCCAGCAGCCGACATACAGGGAACACTGAAGCTTTCTTT
CASSRHTGNTEAFF
>-|TRBV4-3|few|TRBJ2-3
TGCGCCAGCAGCCAAGAGGTCTTGCTACCCACAGATACGCAGTATTTT
CASSQEVLLPTDTQYF
>-|TRBV5-1|-|TRBJ2-5
TGCGCCAGCAGCTTCGGACAGATCGGGGAGACCCAGTACTTC
CASSFGQIGETQYF
>TRBD1|TRBV5-1|-|TRBJ1-6
TGCGCCAGCAGCTCGAAGACAGGGAATAATTCACCCCTCCACTTT
CASSSKTGNNSPLHF
>-|TRBV30|-|TRBJ2-7
TGTGCCTGGAGGGAGGGTGGGGGCTCCTACGAGCAGTACTTC
CAWREGGGSYEQYF
>-|TRBV11-2|-|TRBJ1-1
TGTGCCAGCAGCTCCCGACCCGGGGGACCCGGCGGGGCTGAAGCTTTCTTT
CASSSRPGGPGGAEAFF
>-|TRBV9|many|TRBJ1-5
TGTGCCAGCAGCAGGACTCATCGATCTGTCAATCAGCCCCAGCATTTT
CASSRTHRSVNQPQHF
>TRBD1|TRBV7-2|-|TRBJ1-1
TGTGCCAGCAGCTCGCGACAGGGGATAAGAAACACTGAAGCTTTCTTT
CASSSRQGIRNTEAFF
>TRBD1|TRBV10-3|-|TRBJ1-5
TGTGCCATCAGTGCTGAGACAGGGTCGTCAAGCAATCAGCCCCAGCATTTT
CAISAETGSSSNQPQHF
>TRBD1|TRBV6-5|-|TRBJ1-2
TGTGCCAGCAGTGGCAACAGGGGGACCTCTTTGGGCTACACCTTC
CASSGNRGTSLGYTF
>TRBD1|TRBV10-3|-|TRBJ1-2
TGTGCCATCAGAGACCGGGACAGGGGGGATGGCTACACCTTC
CAIRDRDRGDGYTF
>-|TRBV29-1|-|TRBJ2-7
TGCAGCGTTGAAGTCCTCTCCTACGAGCAGTACTTC
CSVEVLSYEQYF
>TRBD2|TRBV19|-|TRBJ2-7
TGTGCCAGTAGTATAACGGGGGGGCCGTATGAGCAGTACTTC
CASSITGGPYEQYF
>TRBD2|TRBV9|-|TRBJ2-1
TGTGCCAGCAGCGATCGCCCGAGCGGGAGGGCCGCGCTCTTC
CASSDRPSGRAALF
>TRBD2|TRBV15|-|TRBJ2-3
TGTGCCACCAGCAGGTCTAGCGGCTACACAGATACGCAGTATTTT
CATSRSSGYTDTQYF
>TRBD2|TRBV7-2|-|TRBJ2-1
TGTGCCACCCAGGGGCAGGAAAGCGGGAGGGCCCTCTACAATGAGCAGTTCTTC
CATQGQESGRALYNEQFF
>TRBD2|TRBV14|-|TRBJ2-5
TGTGCCAGCAGCCAAAGACTAGCGGGGGGCCGGAAAGAGACCCAGTACTTC
CASSQRLAGGRKETQYF
>-|TRBV7-3|-|TRBJ2-7
TGTGCCAGCAGCCCCTTAGTGGGTTCGGGCGAGCAGTACTTC
CASSPLVGSGEQYF
>-|TRBV9|-|TRBJ1-3
TGTGCCAGCAGCGTAGAACAGGGACTAGGAAACACCATATATTTT
CASSVEQGLGNTIYF
>TRBD2|TRBV7-9|-|TRBJ2-1
TGTGCCAACAGCTTGGCGGGAGGACGGTGGAATGAGCAGTTCTTC
CANSLAGGRWNEQFF
>-|TRBV28|-|TRBJ1-1
TGTGCCAGCAACACACCCCAAGGGGCCAACACTGAAGCTTTCTTT
CASNTPQGANTEAFF
>-|TRBV7-2|-|TRBJ2-5
TGTGCCAGCAGGTCAGGGGCAGAGACCCAGTACTTC
CASRSGAETQYF
>-|TRBV9|-|TRBJ2-1
TGTGCCAGCAGCGTAGGGAGCGGCGCCTACAATGAGCAGTTCTTC
CASSVGSGAYNEQFF
>TRBD1|TRBV28|-|TRBJ2-7
TGTGCCAGCGGACGTGGACAGGGGAGCCACGAGCAGTACTTC
CASGRGQGSHEQYF
>-|TRBV5-6|-|TRBJ2-2
TGTGCCACCTACTCAGGGGCTACGAACACCGGGGAGCTGTTTTTT
CATYSGATNTGELFF
>TRBD1|TRBV11-1|-|TRBJ2-7
TGTGCCAGCAGCCCCCGGACAGGGAACTACGAGCAGTACTTC
CASSPRTGNYEQYF
>TRBD1|TRBV7-6|few|TRBJ1-3
TGTGCCAGCAGCGTGGGACAGGGAAACACCATATATTTT
CASSVGQGNTIYF
>-|TRBV18|-|TRBJ1-1
TGTGCCAGCTCACCACCGCTAGGGGTGACTGAAGCTTTCTTT
CASSPPLGVTEAFF
>-|TRBV5-1|few|TRBJ2-4
TGCGCCAGCAGCTTGGTTGGGGAGGACATTCAGTACTTC
CASSLVGEDIQYF
>TRBD2|TRBV18|-|TRBJ2-7
TGTGCCAGCTCACCACAAAAAGAGCTAGCGGCTAGAAAGCAGTACTTC
CASSPQKELAARKQYF
>-|TRBV11-3|few|TRBJ2-4
TGTGCCAGCAGCTTAGGCGCTAGCAAAAAAAACATTCAGTACTTC
CASSLGASKKNIQYF
>-|TRBV6-1|few|TRBJ2-3
TGTGCCAGCCTCTTACTCCCGTCTCCAACAGATACGCAGTATTTT
CASLLLPSPTDTQYF
>-|TRBV5-1|-|TRBJ2-7
TGCGCCAGCAGCTTGGTGGGGGACAACTCCTACGAGCAGTACTTC
CASSLVGDNSYEQYF
>TRBD1|TRBV27|-|TRBJ2-7
TGTGCCAGCGGGACAGCGTTCTCCTACGAGCAGTACTTC
CASGTAFSYEQYF
>-|TRBV7-9|once|TRBJ2-1
TGTGCCAGCAGCTTTTCGGTCCGTCGCTCTGAGCAGTTCTTC
CASSFSVRRSEQFF